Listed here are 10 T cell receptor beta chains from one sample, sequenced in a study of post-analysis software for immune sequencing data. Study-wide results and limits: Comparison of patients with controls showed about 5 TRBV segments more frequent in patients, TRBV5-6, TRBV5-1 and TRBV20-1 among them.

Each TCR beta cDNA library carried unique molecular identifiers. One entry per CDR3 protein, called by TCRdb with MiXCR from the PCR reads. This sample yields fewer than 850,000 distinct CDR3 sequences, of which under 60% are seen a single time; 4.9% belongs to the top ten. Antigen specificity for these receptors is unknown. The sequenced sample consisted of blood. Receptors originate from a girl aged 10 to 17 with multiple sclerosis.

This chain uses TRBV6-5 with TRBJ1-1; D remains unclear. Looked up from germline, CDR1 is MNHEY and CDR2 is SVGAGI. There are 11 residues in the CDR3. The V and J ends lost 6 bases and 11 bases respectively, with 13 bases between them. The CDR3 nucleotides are TGTGCCAGCAGAGACTCCATCGGGGCTTTCTTT. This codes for CASRDSIGAFF.

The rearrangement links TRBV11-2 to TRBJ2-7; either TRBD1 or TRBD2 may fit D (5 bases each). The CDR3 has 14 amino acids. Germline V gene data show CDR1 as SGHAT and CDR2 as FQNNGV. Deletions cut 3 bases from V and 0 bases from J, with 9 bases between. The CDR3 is CASSLGRLSYEQYF. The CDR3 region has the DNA TGTGCCAGCAGCTTGGGACGGCTCTCCTACGAGCAGTACTTC.

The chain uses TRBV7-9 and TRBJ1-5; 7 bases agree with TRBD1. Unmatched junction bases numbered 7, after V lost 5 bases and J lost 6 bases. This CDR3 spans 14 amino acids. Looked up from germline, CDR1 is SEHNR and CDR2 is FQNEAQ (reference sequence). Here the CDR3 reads CASSATGDAQPQHF. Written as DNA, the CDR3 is TGTGCCAGCAGCGCCACAGGGGACGCTCAGCCCCAGCATTTT. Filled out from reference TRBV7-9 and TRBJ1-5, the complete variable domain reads DTGVSQNPRHKITKRGQNVTFRCDPISEHNRLYWYRQTLGQGPEFLTYFQNEAQLEKSRLLSDRFSAERPKGSFSTLEIQRTEQGDSAMYLCASSATGDAQPQHFGDGTRLSIL.

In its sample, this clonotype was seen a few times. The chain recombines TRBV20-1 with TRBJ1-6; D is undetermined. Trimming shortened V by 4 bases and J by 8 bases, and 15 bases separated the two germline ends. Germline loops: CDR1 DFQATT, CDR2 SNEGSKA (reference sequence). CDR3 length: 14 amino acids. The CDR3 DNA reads TGCAGTGCTAACGGTCTCCAAGAGGATTCACCCCTCCACTTT. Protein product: CSANGLQEDSPLHF.

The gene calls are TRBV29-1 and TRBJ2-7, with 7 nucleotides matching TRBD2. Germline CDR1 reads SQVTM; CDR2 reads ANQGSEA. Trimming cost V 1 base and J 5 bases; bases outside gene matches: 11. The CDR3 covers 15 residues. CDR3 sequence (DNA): TGCAGCGTTGAAGCGGGGGGAGCACGGGGAGACGAGCAGTACTTC. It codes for CSVEAGGARGDEQYF.

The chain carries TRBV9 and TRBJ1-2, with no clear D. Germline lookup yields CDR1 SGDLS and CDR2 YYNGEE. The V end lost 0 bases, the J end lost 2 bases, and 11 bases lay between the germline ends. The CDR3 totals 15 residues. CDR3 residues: CASSVALPRNYGYTF. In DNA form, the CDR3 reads TGTGCCAGCAGCGTAGCCCTCCCTCGGAACTATGGCTACACCTTC.

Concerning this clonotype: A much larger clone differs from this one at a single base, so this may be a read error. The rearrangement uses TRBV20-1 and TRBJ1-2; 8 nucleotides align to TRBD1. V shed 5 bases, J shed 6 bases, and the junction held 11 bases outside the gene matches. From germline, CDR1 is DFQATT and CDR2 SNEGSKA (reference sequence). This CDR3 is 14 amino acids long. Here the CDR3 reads CSADPGTGRDGYTF. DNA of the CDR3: TGCAGTGCTGACCCCGGGACAGGCCGGGATGGCTACACCTTC.

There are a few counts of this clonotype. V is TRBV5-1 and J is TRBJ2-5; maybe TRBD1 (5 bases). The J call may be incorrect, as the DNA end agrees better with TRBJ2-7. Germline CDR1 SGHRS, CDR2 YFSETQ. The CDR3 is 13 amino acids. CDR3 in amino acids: CASSLDRFNEQYF. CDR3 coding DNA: TGCGCCAGCAGCTTGGACAGGTTCAACGAGCAGTACTTC.

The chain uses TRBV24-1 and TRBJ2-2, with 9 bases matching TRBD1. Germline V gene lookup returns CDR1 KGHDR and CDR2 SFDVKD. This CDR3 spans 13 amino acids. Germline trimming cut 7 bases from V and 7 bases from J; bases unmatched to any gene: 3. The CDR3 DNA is TGTGCCACCAGCGGACAGGGGAGCGGGGAGCTGTTTTTT. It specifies CATSGQGSGELFF.

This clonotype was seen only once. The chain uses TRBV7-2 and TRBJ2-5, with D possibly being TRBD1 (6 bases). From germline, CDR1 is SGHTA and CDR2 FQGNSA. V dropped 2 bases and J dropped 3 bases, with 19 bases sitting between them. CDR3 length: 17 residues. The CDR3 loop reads CASSLSIDWYREETQYF. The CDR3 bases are TGTGCCAGCAGCTTAAGCATCGATTGGTACAGGGAAGAGACCCAGTACTTC.